This T cell receptor beta chain came from a study of shared clonotypes between healthy human individuals. The J segment lost 5 bases and the V segment lost 2 bases, leaving 11 bases of the junction unmatched. This CDR3 is 19 amino acids long. Germline V lookup: CDR1 SGHRS, CDR2 YFSETQ. Profiling relied on immunoSEQ multiplex PCR, and the TCRdb table lists in-frame clones only, not all of them. The top ten hold 0.36% of the sample, which has roughly 1,500,000 clones, about 98.5% seen once. Regarding this clone: Its specificity is unknown.

Study-level points and caveats: Memory subsets had estimated richness that was generally smaller than that of naive subsets.

Sequencing input: naive CD4+ T cells sorted from blood. As for subset: CD45RA+ positively selected. The chain carries TRBV5-1 and TRBJ2-3; 16 bases agree with TRBD2. The TCR was taken from a man younger than 40 in good health. CDR3: CASSLRRGLAGGQLDTQYF. CDR3 nucleotides: TGCGCCAGCAGCTTACGCCGGGGACTAGCGGGAGGGCAACTAGATACGCAGTATTTT.